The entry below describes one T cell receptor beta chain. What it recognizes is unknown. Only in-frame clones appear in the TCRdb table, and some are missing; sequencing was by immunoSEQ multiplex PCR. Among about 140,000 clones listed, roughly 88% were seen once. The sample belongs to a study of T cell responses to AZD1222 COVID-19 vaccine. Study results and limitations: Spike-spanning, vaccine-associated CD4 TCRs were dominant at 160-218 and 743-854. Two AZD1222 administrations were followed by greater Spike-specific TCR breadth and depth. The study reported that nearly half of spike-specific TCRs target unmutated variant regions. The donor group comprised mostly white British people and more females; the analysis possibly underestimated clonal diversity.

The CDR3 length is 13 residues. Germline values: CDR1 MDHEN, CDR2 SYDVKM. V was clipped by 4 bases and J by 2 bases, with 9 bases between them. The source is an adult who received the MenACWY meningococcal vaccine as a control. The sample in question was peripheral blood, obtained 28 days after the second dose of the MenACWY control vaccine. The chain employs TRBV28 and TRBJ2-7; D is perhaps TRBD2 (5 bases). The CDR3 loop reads CASSYGVTYEQYF. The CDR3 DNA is TGTGCCAGCAGTTACGGGGTCACCTACGAGCAGTACTTC.